Detailed here is one TCR beta chain. Its target is unknown. The data stem from a study of cytomegalovirus exposure and HLA in healthy donors. Turning to the study itself: A subsequent analysis reported that the roughly 130 validation repertoires were produced on the same platform that had also been used for the roughly 700 first-cohort repertoires.

J lost 2 bases, V lost 4 bases, and 4 bases had no gene match. Germline CDR1 and CDR2: PRHDT and FYEKMQ (reference sequence). CDR3 size: 17 residues. Sequencing was performed with immunoSEQ multiplex PCR; in TCRdb, only in-frame clones are kept and a portion is missing. The data hold fewer than 200,000 clones, with about 80% observed a single time. Notes on the study in general: Cytomegalovirus association was listed for 150 to 200 TCR beta chains.

The chain couples TRBV13 to TRBJ2-3; 15 bases are a match to TRBD2. Sequencing input: PBMCs. The TCR comes from a woman aged 18 to 35 in good health and CMV-seropositive. The CDR3 DNA reads TGTGCCAGCAGCTCCTGGACTAGCGGGGGGGACACAGATACGCAGTATTTT. Translated: CASSSWTSGGDTDTQYF. The full variable domain, its missing parts supplied by reference TRBV13 and TRBJ2-3, is AAGVIQSPRHLIKEKRETATLKCYPIPRHDTVYWYQQGPGQDPQFLISFYEKMQSDKGSIPDRFSAQQFSDYHSELNMSSLELGDSALYFCASSSWTSGGDTDTQYFGPGTRLTVL.